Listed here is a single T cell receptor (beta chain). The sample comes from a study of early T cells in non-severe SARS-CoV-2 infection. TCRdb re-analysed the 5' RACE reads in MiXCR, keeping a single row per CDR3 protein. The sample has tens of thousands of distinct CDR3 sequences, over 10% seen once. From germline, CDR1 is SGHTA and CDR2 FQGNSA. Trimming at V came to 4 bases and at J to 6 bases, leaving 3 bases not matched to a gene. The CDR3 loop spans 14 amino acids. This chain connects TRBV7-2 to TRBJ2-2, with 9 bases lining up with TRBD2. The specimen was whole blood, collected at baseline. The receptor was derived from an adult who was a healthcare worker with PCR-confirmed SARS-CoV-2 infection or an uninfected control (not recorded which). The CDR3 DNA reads TGTGCCAGCAGCTATCTAGCGGGGTCCGGGGAGCTGTTTTTT. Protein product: CASSYLAGSGELFF. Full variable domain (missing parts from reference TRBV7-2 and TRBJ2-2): GAGVSQSPSNKVTEKGKDVELRCDPISGHTALYWYRQSLGQGLEFLIYFQGNSAPDKSGLPSDRFSAERTGGSVSTLTIQRTQQEDSAVYLCASSYLAGSGELFFGEGSRLTVL.